A selection of T cell receptor beta chains follows, all from one sample in a study of CD8 T cells in ankylosing spondylitis. TCRdb used MiXCR to reprocess the 5' RACE reads, holding one entry per CDR3 protein. This sample has around 150,000 distinct CDR3 sequences, with about 32% found just once. The specimen sequenced was synovial fluid, either unsorted or a sorted T cell fraction (not recorded which). These receptors were obtained from a male donor with ankylosing spondylitis. Both conserved end residues are part of each CDR3. The D gene is left open where the match is weak. The listing skips clone size in some rows; elsewhere it reads once, few, many or a size class.

j_gene: TRBJ2-1; v_gene: TRBV5-1; abundance: -; d_gene: -; CDR3aa: CASSSGQERYNEQFF; CDR3nt: TGCGCCAGCAGCTCCGGCCAGGAGAGATACAATGAGCAGTTCTTC
j_gene: TRBJ2-1; v_gene: TRBV7-8; abundance: -; d_gene: TRBD1; CDR3aa: CASSLEDRGNEQFF; CDR3nt: TGTGCCAGCAGCTTAGAAGACAGGGGTAATGAGCAGTTCTTC
j_gene: TRBJ1-4; v_gene: TRBV20-1; abundance: few; d_gene: -; CDR3aa: CSARDLRQGRGFLFF; CDR3nt: TGCAGTGCTAGAGATCTGAGGCAGGGACGGGGTTTTCTGTTTTTT
j_gene: TRBJ1-2; v_gene: TRBV20-1; abundance: -; d_gene: -; CDR3aa: CSARVGDYGYTF; CDR3nt: TGCAGTGCTAGGGTAGGGGACTATGGCTACACCTTC
j_gene: TRBJ1-1; v_gene: TRBV18; abundance: -; d_gene: -; CDR3aa: CASSPSAGEMRAFF; CDR3nt: TGTGCCAGCTCACCAAGCGCAGGGGAGATGCGTGCTTTCTTT
j_gene: TRBJ2-7; v_gene: TRBV3-1; abundance: -; d_gene: -; CDR3aa: CASSLKVTHEQYF; CDR3nt: TGTGCCAGCAGCCTTAAAGTTACCCACGAGCAGTACTTC
j_gene: TRBJ2-5; v_gene: TRBV2; abundance: -; d_gene: -; CDR3aa: CASGRERRGEETQYF; CDR3nt: TGTGCCAGCGGTAGGGAACGGAGAGGAGAAGAGACCCAGTACTTC
j_gene: TRBJ2-7; v_gene: TRBV28; abundance: -; d_gene: TRBD2; CDR3aa: CASRIPGLAGGTYEQYF; CDR3nt: TGTGCCAGCAGGATCCCGGGACTAGCGGGAGGAACCTACGAGCAGTACTTC
j_gene: TRBJ1-6; v_gene: TRBV20-1; abundance: few; d_gene: -; CDR3aa: CSARSRQVRRDSPLHF; CDR3nt: TGCAGTGCTAGAAGTCGACAGGTCAGAAGGGATTCACCCCTCCACTTT
j_gene: TRBJ2-1; v_gene: TRBV11-2; abundance: -; d_gene: -; CDR3aa: CASNFQPQGYNEQFF; CDR3nt: TGTGCCAGCAACTTTCAACCTCAGGGGTACAATGAGCAGTTCTTC
j_gene: TRBJ2-4; v_gene: TRBV2; abundance: -; d_gene: -; CDR3aa: CASSGGKLKNIQYF; CDR3nt: TGTGCCAGCAGTGGCGGGAAGCTTAAAAACATTCAGTACTTC
j_gene: TRBJ1-2; v_gene: TRBV6-2/TRBV6-3; abundance: -; d_gene: -; CDR3aa: CASTGQLNNYGYTF; CDR3nt: TGTGCCAGCACCGGACAGCTCAACAACTATGGCTACACCTTC
j_gene: TRBJ2-3; v_gene: TRBV24-1; abundance: few; d_gene: -; CDR3aa: CATSEYTGRQYF; CDR3nt: TGTGCCACCAGTGAGTACACAGGACGGCAGTATTTT
j_gene: TRBJ2-3; v_gene: TRBV11-2; abundance: -; d_gene: TRBD2; CDR3aa: CASSFSGTSGVADTQYF; CDR3nt: TGTGCCAGCAGCTTCTCCGGGACTAGCGGGGTCGCAGATACGCAGTATTTT
j_gene: TRBJ2-2; v_gene: TRBV20-1; abundance: -; d_gene: TRBD2; CDR3aa: CSAPGLAGGRGGELFF; CDR3nt: TGCAGTGCCCCCGGACTAGCGGGAGGGCGAGGCGGGGAGCTGTTTTTT
j_gene: TRBJ2-5; v_gene: TRBV20-1; abundance: many; d_gene: TRBD2; CDR3aa: CSARVGGGSETQYF; CDR3nt: TGCAGTGCTAGAGTGGGCGGGGGTTCGGAGACCCAGTACTTC
j_gene: TRBJ1-3; v_gene: TRBV11-2; abundance: once; d_gene: TRBD1; CDR3aa: CASSSRTGQDTIYF; CDR3nt: TGTGCCAGCAGTTCCAGGACAGGACAAGACACCATATATTTT
j_gene: TRBJ1-1; v_gene: TRBV2; abundance: many; d_gene: -; CDR3aa: CASSLVRANTEAFF; CDR3nt: TGTGCCAGCAGCCTCGTCAGGGCGAACACTGAAGCTTTCTTT
j_gene: TRBJ2-3; v_gene: TRBV20-1; abundance: many; d_gene: -; CDR3aa: CSAPHTSTDTQYF; CDR3nt: TGCAGTGCTCCTCATACTAGCACAGATACGCAGTATTTT
j_gene: TRBJ2-1; v_gene: TRBV2; abundance: few; d_gene: TRBD2; CDR3aa: CASKVSSGRVNEQFF; CDR3nt: TGTGCCAGCAAAGTGAGTAGCGGGAGGGTCAATGAGCAGTTCTTC
j_gene: TRBJ1-1; v_gene: TRBV6-1; abundance: -; d_gene: -; CDR3aa: CASSHPGGGPATEAFF; CDR3nt: TGTGCCAGCAGCCACCCCGGGGGGGGCCCAGCCACTGAAGCTTTCTTT
j_gene: TRBJ2-1; v_gene: TRBV12-3/TRBV12-4; abundance: -; d_gene: -; CDR3aa: CASSSGPGRSNEQFF; CDR3nt: TGTGCCAGCAGTTCGGGGCCAGGCCGGAGCAATGAGCAGTTCTTC
j_gene: TRBJ2-2; v_gene: TRBV5-1; abundance: -; d_gene: -; CDR3aa: CASSLAGGVGGELFF; CDR3nt: TGCGCCAGCAGCTTGGCCGGGGGAGTCGGCGGGGAGCTGTTTTTT
j_gene: TRBJ1-2; v_gene: TRBV12-3/TRBV12-4; abundance: few; d_gene: -; CDR3aa: CASSARGTNYGYTF; CDR3nt: TGTGCCAGCAGCGCCCGGGGAACTAACTATGGCTACACCTTC
j_gene: TRBJ2-1; v_gene: TRBV27; abundance: many; d_gene: -; CDR3aa: CASTPGQGTPSNEQFF; CDR3nt: TGTGCCAGCACTCCCGGGCAAGGGACTCCTAGCAATGAGCAGTTCTTC
j_gene: TRBJ1-4; v_gene: TRBV5-1; abundance: once; d_gene: -; CDR3aa: CASSLGGKTNEKLFF; CDR3nt: TGCGCCAGCAGCCTGGGGGGAAAGACTAATGAAAAACTGTTTTTT
j_gene: TRBJ2-6; v_gene: TRBV20-1; abundance: -; d_gene: TRBD2; CDR3aa: CSARDLERDHSGANVLTF; CDR3nt: TGCAGTGCTAGAGATCTTGAGCGGGACCACTCTGGGGCCAACGTCCTGACTTTC
j_gene: TRBJ2-2; v_gene: TRBV7-2; abundance: many; d_gene: -; CDR3aa: CASSPTGTRGGELFF; CDR3nt: TGTGCCAGCAGCCCTACCGGGACCAGGGGCGGGGAGCTGTTTTTT
j_gene: TRBJ2-7; v_gene: TRBV2; abundance: many; d_gene: -; CDR3aa: CASKRTYFTYEQYF; CDR3nt: TGTGCCAGCAAACGGACCTATTTTACCTACGAGCAGTACTTC